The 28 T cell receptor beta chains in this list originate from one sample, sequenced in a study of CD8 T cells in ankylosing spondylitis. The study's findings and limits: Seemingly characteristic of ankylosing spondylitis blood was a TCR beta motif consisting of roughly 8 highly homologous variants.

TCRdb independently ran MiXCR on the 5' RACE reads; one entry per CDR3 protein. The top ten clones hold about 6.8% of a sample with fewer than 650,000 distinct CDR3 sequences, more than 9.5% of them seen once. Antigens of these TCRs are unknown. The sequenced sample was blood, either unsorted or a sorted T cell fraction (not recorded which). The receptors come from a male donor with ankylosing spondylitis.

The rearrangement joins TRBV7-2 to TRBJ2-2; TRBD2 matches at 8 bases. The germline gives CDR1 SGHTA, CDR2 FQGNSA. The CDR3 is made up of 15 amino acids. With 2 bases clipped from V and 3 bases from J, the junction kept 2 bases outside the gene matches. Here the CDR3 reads CASSLRSGDTGELFF. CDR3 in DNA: TGTGCCAGCAGCTTACGTAGCGGGGACACCGGGGAGCTGTTTTTT.

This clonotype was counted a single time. The CDR3 DNA is TGCGCCAGCAGCAGTTCAGGCCTCACCTACAATGAGCAGTTCTTC. The encoded protein is CASSSSGLTYNEQFF. The rearrangement joins TRBV5-1 to TRBJ2-1; D remains unclear. The CDR3 consists of 15 residues. Trimming left V 4 bases short and J 2 bases short, with 13 bases between. CDR1 is SGHRS, CDR2 YFSETQ, per germline.

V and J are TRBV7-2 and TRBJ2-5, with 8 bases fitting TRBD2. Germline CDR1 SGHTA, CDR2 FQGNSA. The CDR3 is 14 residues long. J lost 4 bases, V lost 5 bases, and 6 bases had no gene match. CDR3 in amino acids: CASSTRTSPETQYF. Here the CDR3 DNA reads TGTGCCAGCAGCACTCGGACTAGCCCAGAGACCCAGTACTTC.

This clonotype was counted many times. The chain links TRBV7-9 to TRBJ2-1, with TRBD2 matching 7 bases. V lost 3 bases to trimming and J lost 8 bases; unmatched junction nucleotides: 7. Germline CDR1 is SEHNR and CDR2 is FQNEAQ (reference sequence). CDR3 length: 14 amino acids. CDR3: CASSFSTSSDEQFF. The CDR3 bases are TGTGCCAGCAGCTTTTCGACTAGCTCCGATGAGCAGTTCTTC.

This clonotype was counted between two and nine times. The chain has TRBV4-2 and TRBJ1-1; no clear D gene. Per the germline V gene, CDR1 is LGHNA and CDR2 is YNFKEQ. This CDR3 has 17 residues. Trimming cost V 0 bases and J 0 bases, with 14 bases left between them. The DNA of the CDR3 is TGTGCCAGCAGCCAAGAAGTGGCAGGTCTCATGAACACTGAAGCTTTCTTT. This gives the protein CASSQEVAGLMNTEAFF.

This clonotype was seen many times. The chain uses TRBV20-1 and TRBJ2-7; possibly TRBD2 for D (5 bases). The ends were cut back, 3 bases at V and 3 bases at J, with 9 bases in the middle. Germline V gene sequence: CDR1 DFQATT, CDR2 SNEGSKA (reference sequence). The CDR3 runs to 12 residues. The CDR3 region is CSASPSNYEQYF. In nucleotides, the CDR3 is TGCAGTGCTAGCCCTAGCAACTACGAGCAGTACTTC.

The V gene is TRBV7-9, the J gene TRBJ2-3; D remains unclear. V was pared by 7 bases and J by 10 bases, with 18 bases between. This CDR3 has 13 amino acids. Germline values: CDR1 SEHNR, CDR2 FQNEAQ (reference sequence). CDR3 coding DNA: TGTGCCAGCACCCTGGTACCGATCTATGCGCAGTATTTT. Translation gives CASTLVPIYAQYF.

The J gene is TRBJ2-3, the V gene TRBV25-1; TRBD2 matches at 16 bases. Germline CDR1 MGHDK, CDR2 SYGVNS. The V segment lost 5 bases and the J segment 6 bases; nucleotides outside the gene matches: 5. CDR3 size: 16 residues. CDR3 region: CASSTGTSGRADTQYF. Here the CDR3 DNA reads TGTGCCAGCAGTACCGGGACTAGCGGGAGGGCGGATACGCAGTATTTT.

The CDR3 bases are TGCAGTGCTAGACCCCCTAGCGACGAGCAGTACTTC. Its protein product is CSARPPSDEQYF. The V call is TRBV20-1, the J call TRBJ2-7; D might be TRBD2 (6 bases). The CDR3 has 12 amino acids. Trimming took off 2 bases at V and 5 bases at J, with 10 bases between the two ends. Germline-derived CDR1 and CDR2 are DFQATT and SNEGSKA (reference sequence).

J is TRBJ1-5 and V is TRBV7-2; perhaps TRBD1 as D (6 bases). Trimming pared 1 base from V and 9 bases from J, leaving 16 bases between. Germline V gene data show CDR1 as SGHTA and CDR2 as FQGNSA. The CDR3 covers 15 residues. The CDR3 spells CASSLEEWGARPQHF. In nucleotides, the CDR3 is TGTGCCAGCAGCTTAGAGGAATGGGGGGCGCGGCCCCAGCATTTT. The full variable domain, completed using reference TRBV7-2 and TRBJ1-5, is GAGVSQSPSNKVTEKGKDVELRCDPISGHTALYWYRQSLGQGLEFLIYFQGNSAPDKSGLPSDRFSAERTGGSVSTLTIQRTQQEDSAVYLCASSLEEWGARPQHFGDGTRLSIL.

CDR3 loop: CASCPGPLNTEAFF. The DNA for the CDR3 is TGCGCCAGCTGTCCGGGTCCCCTGAACACTGAAGCTTTCTTT. This chain links TRBV5-1 with TRBJ1-1; D gene unclear. CDR3 length: 14 amino acids. With 7 bases removed from V and 0 bases from J, the gap between germline ends came to 13 bases. Germline loops: CDR1 SGHRS, CDR2 YFSETQ.

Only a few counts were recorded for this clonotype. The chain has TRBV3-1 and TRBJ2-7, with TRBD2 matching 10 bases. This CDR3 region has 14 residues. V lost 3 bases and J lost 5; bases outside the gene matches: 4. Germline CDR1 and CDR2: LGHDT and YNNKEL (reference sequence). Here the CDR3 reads CASSQASGSHEQYF. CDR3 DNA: TGTGCCAGCAGCCAGGCTAGCGGGAGTCACGAGCAGTACTTC.

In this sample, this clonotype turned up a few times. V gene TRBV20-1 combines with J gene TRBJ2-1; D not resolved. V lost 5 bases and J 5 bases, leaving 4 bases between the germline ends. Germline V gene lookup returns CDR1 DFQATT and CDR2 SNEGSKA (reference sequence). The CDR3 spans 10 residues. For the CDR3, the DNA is TGCAGTGCTTATCACAATGAGCAGTTCTTC. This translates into CSAYHNEQFF.

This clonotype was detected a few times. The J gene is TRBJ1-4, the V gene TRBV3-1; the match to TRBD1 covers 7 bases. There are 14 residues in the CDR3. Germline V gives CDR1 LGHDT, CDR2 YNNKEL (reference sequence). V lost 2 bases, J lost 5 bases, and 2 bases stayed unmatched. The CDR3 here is CASSQTGENEKLFF. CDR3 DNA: TGTGCCAGCAGCCAAACAGGGGAGAATGAAAAACTGTTTTTT. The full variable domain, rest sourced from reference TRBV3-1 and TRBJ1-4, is DTAVSQTPKYLVTQMGNDKSIKCEQNLGHDTMYWYKQDSKKFLKIMFSYNNKELIINETVPNRFSPKSPDKAHLNLHINSLELGDSAVYFCASSQTGENEKLFFGSGTQLSVL.

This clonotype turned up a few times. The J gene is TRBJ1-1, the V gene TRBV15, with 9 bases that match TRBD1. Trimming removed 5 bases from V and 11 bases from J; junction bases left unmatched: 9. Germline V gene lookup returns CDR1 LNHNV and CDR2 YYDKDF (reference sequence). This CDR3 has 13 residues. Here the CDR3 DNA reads TGTGCCACCAGCGTCGACAGGGGGAAAGATGCTTTCTTT. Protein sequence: CATSVDRGKDAFF.

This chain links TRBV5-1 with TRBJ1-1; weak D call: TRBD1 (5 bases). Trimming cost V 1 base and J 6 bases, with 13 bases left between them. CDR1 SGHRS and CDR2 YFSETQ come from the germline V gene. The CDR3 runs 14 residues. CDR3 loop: CASSLTGTDSEAFF. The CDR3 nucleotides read TGCGCCAGCAGCTTGACCGGGACGGACTCTGAAGCTTTCTTT.

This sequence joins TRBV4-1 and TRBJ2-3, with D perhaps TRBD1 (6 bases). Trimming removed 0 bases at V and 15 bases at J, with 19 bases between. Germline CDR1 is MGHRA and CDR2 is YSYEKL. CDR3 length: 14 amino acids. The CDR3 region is CASSQDHRGGKGYF. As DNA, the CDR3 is TGCGCCAGCAGCCAAGATCATCGAGGGGGTAAGGGCTATTTT.

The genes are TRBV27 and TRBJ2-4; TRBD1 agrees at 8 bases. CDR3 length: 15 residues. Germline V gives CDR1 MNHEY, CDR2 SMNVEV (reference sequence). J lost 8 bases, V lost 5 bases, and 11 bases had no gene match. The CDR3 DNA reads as TGTGCCAGCAGTACAAACAGGGGGGATAGGTACATTCAGTACTTC. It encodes CASSTNRGDRYIQYF.

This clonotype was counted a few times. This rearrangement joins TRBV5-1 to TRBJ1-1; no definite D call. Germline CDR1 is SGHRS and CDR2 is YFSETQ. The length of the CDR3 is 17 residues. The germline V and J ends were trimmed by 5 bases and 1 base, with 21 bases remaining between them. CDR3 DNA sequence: TGCGCCAGCAGTTGGCTCCTCTCCCCCCTCGAGAACACTGAAGCTTTCTTT. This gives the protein CASSWLLSPLENTEAFF.

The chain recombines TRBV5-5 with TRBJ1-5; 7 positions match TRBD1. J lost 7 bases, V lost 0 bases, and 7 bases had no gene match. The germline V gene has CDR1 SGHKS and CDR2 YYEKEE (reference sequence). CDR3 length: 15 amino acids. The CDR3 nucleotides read TGTGCCAGCAGCTTGGGGGCAGGGGGAGTCCAGCCCCAGCATTTT. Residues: CASSLGAGGVQPQHF.

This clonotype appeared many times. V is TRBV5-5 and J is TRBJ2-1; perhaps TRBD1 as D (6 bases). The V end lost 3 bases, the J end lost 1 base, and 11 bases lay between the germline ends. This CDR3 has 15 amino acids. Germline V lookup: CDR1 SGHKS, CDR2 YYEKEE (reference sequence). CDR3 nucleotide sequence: TGTGCCAGCAGCTCTGGACAGACGTCCTACAATGAGCAGTTCTTC. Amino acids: CASSSGQTSYNEQFF.

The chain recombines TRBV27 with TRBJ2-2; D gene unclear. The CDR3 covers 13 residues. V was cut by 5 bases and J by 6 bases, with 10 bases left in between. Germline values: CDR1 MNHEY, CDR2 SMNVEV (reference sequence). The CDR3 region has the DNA TGTGCCAGCAGTGCACACGGTTCCGGGGAGCTGTTTTTT. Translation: CASSAHGSGELFF.

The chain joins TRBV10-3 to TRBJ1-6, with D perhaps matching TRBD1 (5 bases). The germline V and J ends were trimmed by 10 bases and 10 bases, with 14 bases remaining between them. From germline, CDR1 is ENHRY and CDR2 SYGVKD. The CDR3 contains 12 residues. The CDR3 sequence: CATAEGDSPLHF. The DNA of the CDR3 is TGTGCCACCGCCGAAGGGGACTCACCCCTCCACTTT.

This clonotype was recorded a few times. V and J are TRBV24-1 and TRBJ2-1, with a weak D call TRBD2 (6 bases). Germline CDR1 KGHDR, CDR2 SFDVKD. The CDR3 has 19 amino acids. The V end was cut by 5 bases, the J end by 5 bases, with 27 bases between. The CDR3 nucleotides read TGTGCCACCAGTGGGGGGGAGGAACAGTCAAATATTTACGACAATGAGCAGTTCTTC. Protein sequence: CATSGGEEQSNIYDNEQFF.

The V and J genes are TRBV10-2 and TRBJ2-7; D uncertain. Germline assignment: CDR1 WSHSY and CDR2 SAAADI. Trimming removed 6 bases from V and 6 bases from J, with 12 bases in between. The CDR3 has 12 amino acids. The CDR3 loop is CASSETAVEQYV. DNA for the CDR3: TGCGCCAGCAGCGAAACAGCTGTCGAGCAGTACGTC.

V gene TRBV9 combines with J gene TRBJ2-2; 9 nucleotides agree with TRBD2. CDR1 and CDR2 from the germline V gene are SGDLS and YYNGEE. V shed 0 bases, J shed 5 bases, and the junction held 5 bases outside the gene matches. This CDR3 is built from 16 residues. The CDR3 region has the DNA TGTGCCAGCAGCGTAGATCTGCGGGAGGGGACCGGGGAGCTGTTTTTT. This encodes CASSVDLREGTGELFF.

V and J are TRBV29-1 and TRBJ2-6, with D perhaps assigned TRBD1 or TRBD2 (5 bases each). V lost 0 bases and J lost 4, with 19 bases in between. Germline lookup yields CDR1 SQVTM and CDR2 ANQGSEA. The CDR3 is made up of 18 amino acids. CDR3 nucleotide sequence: TGCAGCGTTGAAGACTGGTCGAGGGACCTGGGGGGGGCCAACGTCCTGACTTTC. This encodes CSVEDWSRDLGGANVLTF. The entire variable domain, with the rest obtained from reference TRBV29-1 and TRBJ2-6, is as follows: SAVISQKPSRDICQRGTSLTIQCQVDSQVTMMFWYRQQPGQSLTLIATANQGSEATYESGFVIDKFPISRPNLTFSTLTVSNMSPEDSSIYLCSVEDWSRDLGGANVLTFGAGSRLTVL.

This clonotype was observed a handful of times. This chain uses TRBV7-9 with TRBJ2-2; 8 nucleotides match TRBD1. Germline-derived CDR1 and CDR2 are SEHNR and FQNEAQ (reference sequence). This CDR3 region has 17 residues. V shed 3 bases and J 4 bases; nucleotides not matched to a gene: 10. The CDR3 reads CASSLKDGTGRTGELFF. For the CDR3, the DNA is TGTGCCAGCAGCTTGAAGGATGGGACAGGTCGCACCGGGGAGCTGTTTTTT. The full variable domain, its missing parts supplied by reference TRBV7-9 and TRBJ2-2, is DTGVSQNPRHKITKRGQNVTFRCDPISEHNRLYWYRQTLGQGPEFLTYFQNEAQLEKSRLLSDRFSAERPKGSFSTLEIQRTEQGDSAMYLCASSLKDGTGRTGELFFGEGSRLTVL.